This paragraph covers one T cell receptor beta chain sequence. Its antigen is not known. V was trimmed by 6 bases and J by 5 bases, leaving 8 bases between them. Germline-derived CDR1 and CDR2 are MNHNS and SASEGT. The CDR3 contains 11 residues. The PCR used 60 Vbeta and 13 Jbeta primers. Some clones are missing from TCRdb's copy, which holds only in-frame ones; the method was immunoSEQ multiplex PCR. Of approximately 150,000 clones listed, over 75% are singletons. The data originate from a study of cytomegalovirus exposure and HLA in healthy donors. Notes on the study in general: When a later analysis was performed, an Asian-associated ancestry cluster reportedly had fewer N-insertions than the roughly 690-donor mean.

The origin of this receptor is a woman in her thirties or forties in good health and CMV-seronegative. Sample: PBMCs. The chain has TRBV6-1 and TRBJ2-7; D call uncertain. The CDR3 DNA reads TGTGCCAGCAGCCCGCGGAACGAGCAGTACTTC. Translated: CASSPRNEQYF.